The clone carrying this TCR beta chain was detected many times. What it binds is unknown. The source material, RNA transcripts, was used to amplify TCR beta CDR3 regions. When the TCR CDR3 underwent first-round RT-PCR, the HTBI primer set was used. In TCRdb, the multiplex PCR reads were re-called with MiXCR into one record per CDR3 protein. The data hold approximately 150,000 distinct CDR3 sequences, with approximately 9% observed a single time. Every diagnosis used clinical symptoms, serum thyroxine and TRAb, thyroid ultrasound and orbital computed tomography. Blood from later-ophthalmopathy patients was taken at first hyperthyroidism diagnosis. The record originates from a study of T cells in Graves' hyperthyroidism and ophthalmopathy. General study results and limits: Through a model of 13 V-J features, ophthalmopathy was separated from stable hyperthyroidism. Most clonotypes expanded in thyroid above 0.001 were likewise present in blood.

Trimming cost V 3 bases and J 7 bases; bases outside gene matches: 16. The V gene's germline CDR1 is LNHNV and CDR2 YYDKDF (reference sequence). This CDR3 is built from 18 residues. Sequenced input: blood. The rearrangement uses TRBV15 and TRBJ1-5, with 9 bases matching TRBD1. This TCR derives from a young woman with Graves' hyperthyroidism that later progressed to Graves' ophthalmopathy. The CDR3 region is CATSRISGDGTGWQPQHF. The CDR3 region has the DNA TGTGCCACCAGCAGGATCTCGGGAGACGGGACAGGGTGGCAGCCCCAGCATTTT.